These 13 T cell receptor beta chains came from one sample sequenced in a study of CD8+ T cells in alopecia areata. As to treatment: oral pan-JAK inhibitor, 5-10 mg twice daily. Once RNA had been extracted, it was reverse transcribed into cDNA to act as the sequencing template. Libraries were prepared by immunoSEQ multiplex PCR; TCRdb keeps only in-frame clonotypes and omits some of them. The sample shows roughly 190,000 clones, 60% of them seen only once. The sample was CD4+ T cells sorted from blood, taken at week 4, from a patient treated with tofacitinib. These receptors originate from a human donor with alopecia areata.

The chain carries TRBV25-1 and TRBJ2-7, with 13 bases fitting TRBD2. The CDR3 extends over 15 amino acids. V shed 6 bases, J shed 6 bases, and the junction held 8 bases outside the gene matches. Germline assignment: CDR1 MGHDK and CDR2 SYGVNS. CDR3 region: CASRPGTSGTGEQYF. The CDR3 DNA reads TGTGCCAGCAGACCCGGGACTAGCGGGACAGGCGAGCAGTACTTC.

This sequence joins TRBV28 and TRBJ1-1, with D possibly being TRBD1 (5 bases). Between the trimmed V and J ends, which lost 6 bases and 1 base, there was a span of 6 bases. The CDR3 is 12 residues long. The germline gives CDR1 MDHEN, CDR2 SYDVKM. As DNA, the CDR3 is TGTGCCAGCAGGCAGGGGAACACTGAAGCTTTCTTT. Its translation is CASRQGNTEAFF.

At least ten counts were recorded for this clone. The CDR3 coding sequence is TGCGCCAGCAGCCCTGGGTCGACAGGGGCAGAGACCCAGTACTTC. Translation: CASSPGSTGAETQYF. The genes are TRBV4-1 and TRBJ2-5, with 8 bases lining up with TRBD1. The CDR3 loop spans 15 amino acids. CDR1 MGHRA and CDR2 YSYEKL come from the germline V gene. Unmatched junction bases numbered 8, after V lost 4 bases and J lost 4 bases.

The chain has TRBV5-1 and TRBJ2-3; unclear D gene. Germline values: CDR1 SGHRS, CDR2 YFSETQ. The CDR3 runs 12 residues. Trimming took 5 bases from V and 5 from J, leaving 9 bases between them. This CDR3 reads CASRLDGDTQYF. The CDR3 nucleotides read TGCGCCAGCAGACTTGATGGAGATACGCAGTATTTT.

The V and J genes are TRBV5-1 and TRBJ1-1, with TRBD1 as a possible D gene (6 bases). CDR3 size: 14 residues. The germline gives CDR1 SGHRS, CDR2 YFSETQ. V was clipped by 4 bases and J by 2 bases, with 12 bases between them. The CDR3: CASSTGQHNTEAFF. The DNA of the CDR3 is TGCGCCAGCAGCACGGGACAACACAACACTGAAGCTTTCTTT.

The chain has TRBV5-1 and TRBJ2-1; 9 bases align to TRBD1. V was clipped by 4 bases and J by 6 bases; unmatched bases: 5. The CDR3 has 14 amino acids. CDR1 SGHRS and CDR2 YFSETQ come from the germline V gene. In DNA form, the CDR3 reads TGCGCCAGCAGCGGGACAGGGAAAGCCAATGAGCAGTTCTTC. It specifies CASSGTGKANEQFF.

The chain links TRBV19 to TRBJ1-2; 7 nucleotides align to TRBD1. The V gene end was trimmed by 4 bases and the J gene end by 7 bases; junction bases not matched to a gene: 0. This CDR3 is built from 11 residues. CDR1 and CDR2 (germline): LNHDA, SQIVND (reference sequence). The CDR3 region is CASSTGGGYTF. In DNA, the CDR3 is TGTGCCAGTAGTACAGGGGGTGGCTACACCTTC.

The chain carries TRBV19 and TRBJ1-1, with a possible D match to TRBD1 (5 bases). The CDR3 runs 14 residues. V lost 6 bases and J 0 bases, leaving 11 bases between the germline ends. Looked up from germline, CDR1 is LNHDA and CDR2 is SQIVND (reference sequence). Here the CDR3 reads CASRMNRLNTEAFF. The CDR3 region has the DNA TGTGCCAGTAGAATGAACAGGCTGAACACTGAAGCTTTCTTT.

This clone was counted only a few times. The chain employs TRBV15 and TRBJ2-5; D remains unclear. The germline V and J ends were trimmed by 1 base and 4 bases, with 13 bases remaining between them. The CDR3 consists of 15 residues. CDR1 and CDR2 from the germline V gene are LNHNV and YYDKDF (reference sequence). The CDR3, as DNA: TGTGCCACCAGCAGAGCTGGGTCAACCGTAGAGACCCAGTACTTC. It yields the protein CATSRAGSTVETQYF.

The chain combines TRBV7-2 with TRBJ2-5; D remains ambiguous. This CDR3 spans 15 amino acids. V shed 5 bases and J shed 5 bases, with 18 bases lying between them. Germline assignment: CDR1 SGHTA and CDR2 FQGNSA. The CDR3 region is CASSRPGISGETQYF. The CDR3 DNA is TGTGCCAGCAGCCGGCCTGGCATATCCGGGGAGACCCAGTACTTC.

The genes are TRBV30 and TRBJ1-1, with D possibly TRBD1 on 5 matching bases. This CDR3 has 17 amino acids. In germline, CDR1 is GTSNPN, CDR2 SVGIG (reference sequence). V lost 0 bases and J lost 0, with 17 bases in between. The CDR3 sequence: CAWSVRGLGRVNTEAFF. The CDR3 DNA reads as TGTGCCTGGAGTGTAAGAGGATTGGGCAGGGTGAACACTGAAGCTTTCTTT. The complete variable domain, with remaining parts taken from reference TRBV30 and TRBJ1-1, reads SQTIHQWPATLVQPVGSPLSLECTVEGTSNPNLYWYRQAAGRGLQLLFYSVGIGQISSEVPQNLSASRPQDRQFILSSKKLLLSDSGFYLCAWSVRGLGRVNTEAFFGQGTRLTVV.

The chain recombines TRBV5-1 with TRBJ1-2; 9 bases line up with TRBD1. V lost 0 bases, J lost 8 bases, and 8 bases stayed unmatched. This CDR3 region has 15 residues. The germline CDR1 and CDR2 sequences are SGHRS and YFSETQ. In DNA, the CDR3 is TGCGCCAGCAGCTTGGACGGGACAGGGTCGGTCGGCTACACCTTC. Its translation is CASSLDGTGSVGYTF. Full variable domain (outside the CDR3, taken from reference TRBV5-1 and TRBJ1-2): KAGVTQTPRYLIKTRGQQVTLSCSPISGHRSVSWYQQTPGQGLQFLFEYFSETQRNKGNFPGRFSGRQFSNSRSEMNVSTLELGDSALYLCASSLDGTGSVGYTFGSGTRLTVV.

This clone was counted once. This chain connects TRBV15 to TRBJ2-4; possibly TRBD2 for D (5 bases). Looked up from germline, CDR1 is LNHNV and CDR2 is YYDKDF (reference sequence). V shed 3 bases and J shed 10 bases, with 19 bases lying between them. This CDR3 has 15 amino acids. The CDR3 loop reads CATSRDLVSSGIQYF. The CDR3 DNA sequence: TGTGCCACCAGCAGGGACTTGGTCTCGTCGGGGATTCAGTACTTC.